A selection of T cell receptor beta chains follows, all from one sample in a study of Ad26.COV2.S vaccination and SARS-CoV-2 variants. Libraries were prepared by immunoSEQ multiplex PCR; TCRdb keeps only in-frame clonotypes and omits some of them. Of about 350,000 clones listed, approximately 90% were seen once; the top ten hold roughly 4.8%. Sequencing used peripheral blood, obtained in a trial of Ad26.COV2.S vaccine versus placebo. Every receptor here comes from a person aged 18-60 years who received the Ad26.COV2.S COVID-19 vaccine or a placebo. Both conserved end residues are part of each CDR3. A D gene is named only where the DNA matches it firmly. The size entry is marked missing in some rows and otherwise reads once, few, many or a size class.

j_call v_call d_call clone_size cdr3_nt cdr3_aa
TRBJ2-2 TRBV11-1 - - TGTGCCAGCACCAAAGGGGGAACGAACACCGGGGAGCTGTTTTTT CASTKGGTNTGELFF
TRBJ2-7 TRBV11-2 - once TGTGCCAGCAGCTTCGCCACAGGGATCCCCTACGAGCAGTACTTC CASSFATGIPYEQYF
TRBJ2-1 TRBV7-2 TRBD2 - TGTGCCAGCAGCTATAGCGGGAGGCCCGACAATGAGCAGTTCTTC CASSYSGRPDNEQFF
TRBJ1-4 TRBV6-2/TRBV6-3 TRBD1 - TGTGCCAGCAGCCCCGGACAGGGTCGGGAAAAACTGTTTTTT CASSPGQGREKLFF
TRBJ2-3 TRBV10-3 - - TGTGCCATCAGTGAGTACCAGCAAGATACGCAGTATTTT CAISEYQQDTQYF
TRBJ1-5 TRBV6-6 - - TGTGCCAGCAGTTACTCGTCCGGGAGGCAGCCCCAGCATTTT CASSYSSGRQPQHF
TRBJ2-7 TRBV5-1 TRBD2 - TGCGCCAGCAGCTTGGTACTAGCGGGAGTGTCCTACGAGCAGTACTTC CASSLVLAGVSYEQYF
TRBJ2-7 TRBV14 - - TGTGCCAGCAGCCAAGTTCTCTACGAGCAGTACTTC CASSQVLYEQYF
TRBJ2-7 TRBV7-9 - - TGTGCCAGCAGCCCCGAGCAGGGGCCCTACGAGCAGTACTTC CASSPEQGPYEQYF
TRBJ2-1 TRBV3-1/TRBV3-2 - - TGTGCCAGCAGCCAAGTTAGGGTAAGGCGGAACTCCTACAATGAGCAGTTCTTC CASSQVRVRRNSYNEQFF
TRBJ1-1 TRBV6-2/TRBV6-3 TRBD1 - TGTGCCAGCAGTTACTCTGCTAGACAGGGTAAAGGCACTGAAGCTTTCTTT CASSYSARQGKGTEAFF
TRBJ2-1 TRBV6-5 - - TGTGCCAGCAAGGTTGGGCTAGCTATCTACAATGAGCAGTTCTTC CASKVGLAIYNEQFF
TRBJ1-5 TRBV9 - - TGTGCCAGCAGCCTTACATCACATCGTCGAGGCAATCAGCCCCAGCATTTT CASSLTSHRRGNQPQHF
TRBJ1-2 TRBV7-9 TRBD1 - TGTGCCAGCAGCTCGAGAGGGACAGCTCACTATGGCTACACCTTC CASSSRGTAHYGYTF
TRBJ1-2 TRBV2 TRBD1 - TGTGCCAGCAGTGACGACAGGGGCCGTTATGGCTACACCTTC CASSDDRGRYGYTF
TRBJ2-3 TRBV7-9 - - TGTGCCAGCAGACTTGGGAGAAGTGCAACTAGCACAGATACGCAGTATTTT CASRLGRSATSTDTQYF
TRBJ1-2 TRBV14 - - TGTGCCAGCAGCCAAGGCGGGGCAGCGAGGGTCCATGGCTACACCTTC CASSQGGAARVHGYTF
TRBJ1-6 TRBV6-2/TRBV6-3 TRBD1 - TGTGCCAGCAGTCTAGGGGACAGAGGTTCACCCCTCCACTTT CASSLGDRGSPLHF
TRBJ1-1 TRBV5-8 - - TGTGCCAGCAGCGCCTCCGGGGGGGCGGACACTGAAGCTTTCTTT CASSASGGADTEAFF
TRBJ2-7 TRBV6-2/TRBV6-3 TRBD2 few TGTGCCAGCAGCAAGGGGTCGCGGGAGGGTTACGAGCAGTACTTC CASSKGSREGYEQYF
TRBJ2-7 TRBV7-2 TRBD1 - TGTGCCAGCAGCCAGAGGACAGGGGGCTCCTACGAGCAGTACTTC CASSQRTGGSYEQYF
TRBJ1-1 TRBV6-5 TRBD1 - TGTGCCAGCAGTTGGACAGGGGCCCTGAACACTGAAGCTTTCTTT CASSWTGALNTEAFF
TRBJ1-4 TRBV6-5 - - TGTGCCAGCAGTTTCGGGATTGGGGTTCGCGAAAAACTGTTTTTT CASSFGIGVREKLFF
TRBJ2-5 TRBV7-2 - - TGTGCCAGCAGCTTAGTAGCAGGGAAAGAGACCCAGTACTTC CASSLVAGKETQYF
TRBJ2-2 TRBV10-1 TRBD1 once TGCGCCAGCAGTGGCCGAACAGGGGTCGGCACCGGGGAGCTGTTTTTT CASSGRTGVGTGELFF
TRBJ1-5 TRBV10-2 TRBD1 - TGCGCCAGCAGTGAGTCGCGGGACAGGGGTTTTCAGCCCCAGCATTTT CASSESRDRGFQPQHF
TRBJ1-1 TRBV27 - - TGTGCCAGCAGTTCAGGGCTGCGGGGCACTGAAGCTTTCTTT CASSSGLRGTEAFF
TRBJ2-1 TRBV7-9 TRBD2 - TGTGCCAGCAGCCAACGGACTAGCGGGGATTTTTCCTACAATGAGCAGTTCTTC CASSQRTSGDFSYNEQFF
TRBJ1-2 TRBV5-8 - - TGTGCCAGCAGCTTCCAGGGTTCCGGCGGCTACACCTTC CASSFQGSGGYTF
TRBJ2-5 TRBV7-2 TRBD2 - TGTGCCAGCAGCCGCGGGGGGGCCGGGGAGACCCAGTACTTC CASSRGGAGETQYF
TRBJ2-5 TRBV11-2 - few TGTGCCAGCAGCTTCCAAGAGACCCAGTACTTC CASSFQETQYF
TRBJ2-7 TRBV12-3/TRBV12-4 - - TGTGCCAGCTCCAGAGGGACTTCCTACGAGCAGTACTTC CASSRGTSYEQYF
TRBJ2-5 TRBV5-4 - - TGTGCCAGCAGCTCCTCCAGGGAGACCCAGTACTTC CASSSSRETQYF
TRBJ1-2 TRBV28 TRBD1 - TGTGCCAGCAGTTCCACAGGGGGCGGCGGGGGCTACACCTTC CASSSTGGGGGYTF
TRBJ2-7 TRBV7-2 TRBD2 - TGTGCCAGCAGCACCGTGGGCGGGGGATCCTACGAGCAGTACTTC CASSTVGGGSYEQYF
TRBJ2-3 TRBV5-1 - - TGCGCCAGCAGCTTGCTTATGGGCACAGATACGCAGTATTTT CASSLLMGTDTQYF
TRBJ2-1 TRBV7-9 TRBD2 - TGTGCCAGCGGCTCCGGACTAGCGGGGAACAATGAGCAGTTCTTC CASGSGLAGNNEQFF
TRBJ2-7 TRBV28 - - TGTGCCAGCACGGGGGCACAGGGCTCCTACGAGCAGTACTTC CASTGAQGSYEQYF
TRBJ2-2 TRBV5-4 - once TGTGCCAGCAGCGGAATGACGGGGGTCGGCACCGGGGAGCTGTTTTTT CASSGMTGVGTGELFF
TRBJ2-2 TRBV18 - few TGTGCCAGCTCAGCTCTCGCGAACACCGGGGAGCTGTTTTTT CASSALANTGELFF
TRBJ2-2 TRBV19 - - TGTGCCAGTAAGTGGGGACAGAACACCGGGGAGCTGTTTTTT CASKWGQNTGELFF
TRBJ1-3 TRBV2 - - TGTGCCAGCAAGTTAACAGGCGGCTCTGGAAACACCATATATTTT CASKLTGGSGNTIYF
TRBJ2-2 TRBV7-2 TRBD2 - TGTGCCAGCAGCTTTGCCGGGGGGGCGAACACCGGGGAGCTGTTTTTT CASSFAGGANTGELFF
TRBJ2-3 TRBV5-6 TRBD1 - TGTGCCAGCAGCCGACGGACAGGGGGCGCGGCAGATACGCAGTATTTT CASSRRTGGAADTQYF
TRBJ1-5 TRBV7-2 - - TGTGCCAGCAGCTTAGTTGAGGGGGGTTTTCAGCCCCAGCATTTT CASSLVEGGFQPQHF
TRBJ1-5 TRBV6-6 TRBD1 - TGTGCCAGCAGACGGACAGGAGACAATCAGCCCCAGCATTTT CASRRTGDNQPQHF
TRBJ2-2 TRBV28 TRBD2 few TGTGCCAGCAGTTTCACGGCTAGCGGTTACACCGGGGAGCTGTTTTTT CASSFTASGYTGELFF
TRBJ2-7 TRBV5-1 - - TGCGCCAGCACCAACAGCGTGGGATACGAGCAGTACTTC CASTNSVGYEQYF
TRBJ2-1 TRBV5-5 - few TGTGCCAGCAGCTTGGCGACACTCTCAGAGCAGTTCTTC CASSLATLSEQFF
TRBJ2-6 TRBV28 - once TGTGCCAGCATCCAGACTTCAGGGTCCGGGGCCAACGTCCTGACTTTC CASIQTSGSGANVLTF
TRBJ1-1 TRBV7-8 - - TGTGCCAGCAGCCCAGGTCGAGGGGCACAAGGAAGGTCTTTCTTT CASSPGRGAQGRSFF
TRBJ2-2 TRBV4-1 TRBD2 few TGCGCCAGCAGCCAAGTCGGACTAGCGGCGAACACCGGGGAGCTGTTTTTT CASSQVGLAANTGELFF
TRBJ1-2 TRBV29-1 - - TGCAGCGCCTTAGGACGGGGCTATGGCTACACCTTC CSALGRGYGYTF
TRBJ2-7 TRBV7-9 - - TGTGCCAGCAGCTTAGGTAGCTTGGAGCAGTACTTC CASSLGSLEQYF
TRBJ2-2 TRBV4-3 TRBD2 - TGCGCCAGCAGCCAAGGACTAGCGGGGGGGAGCGGGGAGCTGTTTTTT CASSQGLAGGSGELFF